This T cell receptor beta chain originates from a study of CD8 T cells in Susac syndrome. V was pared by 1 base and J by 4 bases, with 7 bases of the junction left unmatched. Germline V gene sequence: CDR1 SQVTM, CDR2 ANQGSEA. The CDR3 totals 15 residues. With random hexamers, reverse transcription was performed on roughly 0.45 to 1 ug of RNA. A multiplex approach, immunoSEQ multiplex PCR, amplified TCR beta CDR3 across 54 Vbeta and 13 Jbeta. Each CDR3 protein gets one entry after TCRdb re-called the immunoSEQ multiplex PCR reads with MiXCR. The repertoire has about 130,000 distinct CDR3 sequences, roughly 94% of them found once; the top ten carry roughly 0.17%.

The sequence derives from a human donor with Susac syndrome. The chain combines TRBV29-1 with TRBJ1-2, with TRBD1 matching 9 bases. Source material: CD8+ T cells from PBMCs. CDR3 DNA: TGCAGCGTTGAAGGGGGACAGGGTTATCCCTATGGCTACACCTTC. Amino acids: CSVEGGQGYPYGYTF.